The rows below give T cell receptor beta chains drawn from one sample of a study of control samples from healthy donors and cancer patients. Clones were sequenced by immunoSEQ multiplex PCR, and TCRdb holds only the in-frame ones, with some missing. The repertoire holds about 170,000 clones, with about 90% as singletons. Specimen: blood. The source of these receptors is a woman aged 40 to 50 in good health. The CDR3 runs from the conserved cysteine through the conserved F or W. The D gene is left open where the match is weak. Expanded clones are given a class, and other clones once, few, many or no size at all.

TRBJ1-1	TRBV7-2	NA	15	NA	CASRDRGGGNTEAFF	TGTGCCAGCAGGGATCGAGGAGGAGGGAACACTGAAGCTTTCTTT
TRBJ2-4	TRBV21-1	NA	10	NA	CASSNCIQYF	TGTGCCAGCAGCAATTGCATTCAGTACTTC
TRBJ2-7	TRBV2	NA	15	NA	CASSERRDTSYEQYF	TGTGCCAGCAGTGAAAGGAGGGACACTTCCTACGAGCAGTACTTC
TRBJ1-1	TRBV5-1	NA	14	TRBD1	CASSGGDRATEAFF	TGCGCCAGCAGCGGAGGGGACAGGGCCACTGAAGCTTTCTTT
TRBJ1-5	TRBV28	NA	15	TRBD1	CASVYRGTVDQPQHF	TGTGCCAGCGTCTATCGCGGGACAGTAGATCAGCCCCAGCATTTT
TRBJ2-5	TRBV11-2	NA	16	NA	CASSLTLGQTQETQYF	TGTGCCAGCAGCTTGACCCTCGGACAGACACAAGAGACCCAGTACTTC
TRBJ2-3	TRBV7-9	NA	16	TRBD2	CASSALAGGPADTQYF	TGTGCCAGCAGCGCTCTAGCGGGGGGGCCTGCAGATACGCAGTATTTT
TRBJ2-7	TRBV29-1	NA	13	TRBD1	CSAGSGTVYEQYF	TGCAGCGCCGGGTCCGGGACAGTCTACGAGCAGTACTTC
TRBJ2-7	TRBV9	NA	13	NA	CASSKQGFDEQYF	TGTGCCAGCTCGAAACAGGGCTTCGACGAGCAGTACTTC
TRBJ1-1	TRBV7-3	NA	14	TRBD1	CASRGTALHTEAFF	TGTGCCAGCAGGGGGACAGCTCTACACACTGAAGCTTTCTTT
TRBJ1-1	TRBV13	NA	14	NA	CASSPMDRNTEAFF	TGTGCCAGCAGCCCGATGGACAGAAACACTGAAGCTTTCTTT
TRBJ1-4	TRBV12-3/TRBV12-4	NA	13	NA	CASRRGINEKLFF	TGTGCCAGCAGGCGGGGCATAAATGAAAAACTGTTTTTT
TRBJ2-6	TRBV5-6	NA	16	NA	CASSFPRGSGANVLTF	TGTGCCAGCAGCTTTCCAAGGGGGTCTGGGGCCAACGTCCTGACTTTC
TRBJ1-6	TRBV21-1	NA	14	NA	CASSRQGKNSPLHF	TGTGCCAGCAGTCGACAGGGGAAGAATTCACCCCTCCACTTT
TRBJ2-1	TRBV18	NA	14	TRBD2	CASSPTSGYNEQFF	TGTGCCAGCTCACCAACTAGCGGGTACAATGAGCAGTTCTTC
TRBJ2-1	TRBV29-1	NA	16	TRBD2	CSALGRGVGSYNEQFF	TGCAGCGCCCTGGGGCGGGGGGTTGGTTCCTACAATGAGCAGTTCTTC
TRBJ1-4	TRBV7-8	NA	18	NA	CASSRERGHGEWGVKLFF	TGTGCCAGCAGCCGAGAGCGGGGACACGGGGAATGGGGGGTAAAACTGTTTTTT
TRBJ1-2	TRBV19	NA	14	NA	CASSYRGLSYGYTF	TGTGCCAGTAGTTATCGGGGGCTTTCCTATGGCTACACCTTC
TRBJ2-1	TRBV11-3	NA	13	NA	CASSLTGYNEQFF	TGTGCCAGCTCCCTAACAGGATACAATGAGCAGTTCTTC
TRBJ1-1	TRBV5-5	NA	14	NA	CASSSYGGRAEAFF	TGTGCCAGCAGCTCCTACGGGGGGCGGGCTGAAGCTTTCTTT
TRBJ2-1	TRBV24-1	NA	18	TRBD2	CATSDRQNLAGGYNEQFF	TGTGCCACCAGTGATCGTCAAAACCTAGCGGGGGGGTACAATGAGCAGTTCTTC
TRBJ2-4	TRBV5-1	once	14	TRBD1	CASSPTGGVNIQYF	TGCGCCAGCAGCCCGACAGGGGGAGTAAACATTCAGTACTTC
TRBJ2-1	TRBV11-2	once	15	TRBD2	CASSLASGGYNEQFF	TGTGCCAGCAGCTTAGCTAGCGGGGGTTACAATGAGCAGTTCTTC
TRBJ2-1	TRBV7-6	once	12	NA	CASSLMGNEQFF	TGTGCCAGCAGCTTAATGGGCAATGAGCAGTTCTTC
TRBJ2-5	TRBV5-1	NA	15	NA	CASSFAADTEETQYF	TGCGCCAGCAGCTTCGCCGCGGATACTGAAGAGACCCAGTACTTC
TRBJ1-1	TRBV6-5	NA	14	NA	CASSSQPGNTEAFF	TGTGCCAGCAGCTCCCAACCGGGGAACACTGAAGCTTTCTTT
TRBJ2-4	TRBV28	NA	15	NA	CASSLREGSKNIQYF	TGTGCCAGCAGTTTACGTGAAGGAAGCAAAAACATTCAGTACTTC
TRBJ2-2	TRBV11-2	NA	19	NA	CASSLMGVSRNSNTGELFF	TGTGCCAGCAGCTTGATGGGGGTATCGAGAAATTCGAACACCGGGGAGCTGTTTTTT
TRBJ1-3	TRBV10-3	NA	15	NA	CATAGGGSSGNTIYF	TGTGCCACCGCGGGGGGAGGGAGCTCTGGAAACACCATATATTTT
TRBJ2-1	TRBV6-5	NA	12	TRBD1	CASTEGTGEQFF	TGTGCCAGCACCGAGGGGACAGGTGAGCAGTTCTTC
TRBJ2-6	TRBV28	NA	18	TRBD2	CASSQGRGAYSGANVLTF	TGTGCCAGCAGCCAAGGGCGGGGGGCCTACTCTGGGGCCAACGTCCTGACTTTC
TRBJ1-6	TRBV21-1	NA	17	NA	CASSNGQGAVYNSPLHF	TGTGCCAGCAGCAACGGACAGGGGGCAGTCTATAATTCACCCCTCCACTTT
TRBJ1-1	TRBV15	NA	14	NA	CATSSGRWNTEAFF	TGTGCCACCAGCAGTGGCCGGTGGAACACTGAAGCTTTCTTT
TRBJ2-1	TRBV18	once	16	TRBD2	CASSPPSGGRTYEQFF	TGTGCCAGCTCACCACCTTCGGGGGGGCGTACCTATGAGCAGTTCTTC
TRBJ2-2	TRBV18	NA	15	TRBD1	CASSRQGMNTGELFF	TGTGCCAGCTCACGACAGGGTATGAACACCGGGGAGCTGTTTTTT
TRBJ1-1	TRBV9	NA	13	NA	CASKLDGNTEAFF	TGTGCCAGCAAGTTGGACGGGAACACTGAAGCTTTCTTT
TRBJ2-2	TRBV11-3	NA	16	NA	CASSLEAARGTGELFF	TGTGCCAGCAGCTTAGAAGCGGCCCGGGGGACCGGGGAGCTGTTTTTT
TRBJ1-5	TRBV7-9	NA	15	NA	CASSQDTLSNQPQHF	TGTGCCAGCAGCCAGGACACTTTAAGCAATCAGCCCCAGCATTTT
TRBJ1-2	TRBV27	NA	13	NA	CASSLSGYYGYTF	TGTGCCAGCAGTTTATCAGGGTACTATGGCTACACCTTC
TRBJ2-1	TRBV3-1/TRBV3-2	NA	17	TRBD2	CASSQEPAGTSYNEQFF	TGTGCCAGCAGCCAAGAACCAGCGGGAACCTCCTACAATGAGCAGTTCTTC
TRBJ2-7	TRBV7-9	NA	12	NA	CASSFESHEQYF	TGTGCCAGCAGCTTCGAATCACACGAGCAGTACTTC
TRBJ2-1	TRBV4-1	once	16	TRBD2	CASSRVVLLADNEQFF	TGCGCCAGCAGCCGAGTGGTCCTCCTAGCGGACAATGAGCAGTTCTTC
TRBJ1-1	TRBV19	NA	15	NA	CASSHIPDMNTEAFF	TGTGCCAGTAGTCACATTCCAGATATGAACACTGAAGCTTTCTTT
TRBJ2-1	TRBV6-5	NA	15	TRBD2	CASTPGGGIYNEQFF	TGTGCCAGCACTCCCGGGGGGGGAATCTACAATGAGCAGTTCTTC
TRBJ1-2	TRBV10-2	NA	17	NA	CASTFGPGATAIHGYTF	NA